The next 31 T cell receptor beta chains were all read from a single sample in a study of blood T cells in healthy people across ages. Sample-barcoded 5' priming and a J-beta primer mix drove a second PCR of roughly 7 to 11 cycles. Each CDR3 protein gets one entry after TCRdb re-called the 5' RACE reads with MiXCR. In the table there are about 780,000 distinct CDR3 sequences, 62% of which are singletons. Sequenced: blood. The origin of the receptors is a man younger than 45 in good health.

This clonotype was seen ten or more times. The chain employs TRBV7-3 and TRBJ2-2; D is undetermined. Germline assignment: CDR1 SGHTA and CDR2 FQGTGA. V was cut by 0 bases and J by 7 bases, with 0 bases left in between. The CDR3 is 11 residues long. The CDR3 DNA follows: TGTGCCAGCAGCTTAACCGGGGAGCTGTTTTTT. Its translation is CASSLTGELFF.

The chain links TRBV9 to TRBJ2-7, with 10 positions matching TRBD2. With V trimmed by 2 bases and J by 7 bases, 6 bases remained unmatched. CDR1 is SGDLS, CDR2 YYNGEE, per germline. The CDR3 is 14 residues long. Here the CDR3 reads CASSVSGGAGEQYF. CDR3 nucleotide sequence: TGTGCCAGCAGCGTGAGCGGGGGGGCAGGAGAGCAGTACTTC.

The V gene is TRBV5-6, the J gene TRBJ2-7, with 9 nucleotides matching TRBD1. Germline loops: CDR1 SGHDT, CDR2 YYEEEE. This CDR3 comprises 12 residues. With V trimmed by 5 bases and J by 11 bases, 8 bases remained unmatched. This CDR3 reads CASSQDRGREYF. Written as DNA, the CDR3 is TGTGCCAGCAGTCAAGACAGGGGGAGGGAGTACTTC.

This clonotype was found a few times. DNA for the CDR3: TGTGCCAGCAGCGTAGTAGGCGGGGGGTACAATGAGCAGTTCTTC. Amino acids: CASSVVGGGYNEQFF. The rearrangement joins TRBV9 to TRBJ2-1; 8 bases line up with TRBD2. The germline CDR1 and CDR2 sequences are SGDLS and YYNGEE. The ends lost 0 bases at V and 4 bases at J; junction bases unmatched: 3. This CDR3 has 15 amino acids.

This clonotype was picked up a small number of times. The CDR3 is CSVEGGVGAYNEQFF. The CDR3 DNA sequence: TGCAGCGTTGAAGGCGGGGTAGGTGCCTACAATGAGCAGTTCTTC. The gene calls are TRBV29-1 and TRBJ2-1, with D tentatively TRBD2 (6 bases). The germline V and J ends were trimmed by 1 base and 2 bases, with 12 bases remaining between them. From germline, CDR1 is SQVTM and CDR2 ANQGSEA. The CDR3 length is 15 residues.

The chain carries TRBV6-2 or TRBV6-3 and TRBJ2-3; weak D call: TRBD2 (6 bases). Deletions cut 6 bases from V and 2 bases from J, with 18 bases between. The CDR3 consists of 16 residues. Germline CDR1 and CDR2: MNHEY and SVGEGT. The CDR3 loop is CASSPTRGTVTDTQYF. The DNA of the CDR3 is TGTGCCAGCAGCCCCACCCGGGGGACTGTCACAGATACGCAGTATTTT.

The chain uses TRBV7-2 and TRBJ2-7; D is uncertain. Germline V gene sequence: CDR1 SGHTA, CDR2 FQGNSA. V dropped 6 bases and J dropped 7 bases, with 13 bases sitting between them. The CDR3 totals 12 residues. The CDR3 nucleotides read TGTGCCAGCAGGGTGGGTCTAAATGAGCAGTACTTC. Translation gives CASRVGLNEQYF.

The V and J genes are TRBV20-1 and TRBJ2-5; 13 bases fit TRBD2. This CDR3 region has 19 residues. V gave up 6 bases and J gave up 1 base; unmatched junction bases: 17. CDR1 is DFQATT and CDR2 is SNEGSKA in the germline V gene (reference sequence). The CDR3 nucleotides read TGCAGTGCACCGAGACCACTAGCGGGGGGGTTCGCGCGCCAAGAGACCCAGTACTTC. It is translated as CSAPRPLAGGFARQETQYF.

V gene TRBV9 combines with J gene TRBJ2-5; D gene unclear. Trimming left V 2 bases short and J 11 bases short, with 19 bases between. Germline V gene lookup returns CDR1 SGDLS and CDR2 YYNGEE. The CDR3 runs to 14 residues. The CDR3 here is CASSVGPLYNEQYF. CDR3 coding DNA: TGTGCCAGCAGCGTCGGACCCCTCTACAATGAGCAGTACTTC. The full variable domain, with the rest looked up from reference TRBV9 and TRBJ2-5, is DSGVTQTPKHLITATGQRVTLRCSPRSGDLSVYWYQQSLDQGLQFLIQYYNGEERAKGNILERFSAQQFPDLHSELNLSSLELGDSALYFCASSVGPLYNEQYFGPGTRLLVL.

Notes on this clonotype: An end of the junction differs from the germline gene, which may be a read error. In DNA, the CDR3 is TGCAGCGCTAGGGGACAGGGGGCATCCGAGCAGTACTTC. Residues: CSARGQGASEQYF. The chain carries TRBV20-1 and TRBJ2-7; 12 bases match TRBD1. Germline CDR1 DFQATT, CDR2 SNEGSKA (reference sequence). The CDR3 is made up of 13 amino acids.

This clonotype came up once. The genes are TRBV29-1 and TRBJ2-7; tentatively, D is TRBD1 or TRBD2 (5 bases each). The germline gives CDR1 SQVTM, CDR2 ANQGSEA. The CDR3 consists of 13 residues. This chain's CDR3 is CSATSGLSYEQYF. CDR3 bases: TGCAGTGCAACTTCGGGGCTTTCCTACGAGCAGTACTTC.

V is TRBV4-1 and J is TRBJ2-5, with 9 nucleotides matching TRBD1. Germline V gene lookup returns CDR1 MGHRA and CDR2 YSYEKL. The CDR3 runs to 16 residues. J was trimmed by 11 bases and V by 0 bases; bases with no gene match: 13. The CDR3 spells CASSQDPGQGFGEQYF. CDR3 nucleotides: TGCGCCAGCAGCCAAGATCCGGGACAGGGTTTTGGTGAGCAGTACTTC.

The genes are TRBV5-6 and TRBJ2-1, with D perhaps TRBD1 or TRBD2 (6 bases each). The CDR3 totals 15 residues. Germline loops: CDR1 SGHDT, CDR2 YYEEEE. Trimming removed 6 bases at V and 5 bases at J, with 18 bases between. The CDR3 protein is CASTVGGLLHNEQFF. The CDR3 nucleotides read TGTGCCAGCACCGTAGGGGGACTTCTTCACAATGAGCAGTTCTTC.

This clonotype was found a few times. This chain uses TRBV28 with TRBJ2-7, with D tentatively TRBD1 (5 bases). The CDR3 is 15 residues long. The germline CDR1 and CDR2 sequences are MDHEN and SYDVKM. The V and J ends lost 6 bases and 0 bases respectively, with 15 bases between them. CDR3 protein: CASSFGHTRSYEQYF. CDR3 DNA sequence: TGTGCCAGCAGCTTCGGACACACCCGCTCCTACGAGCAGTACTTC.

The chain is built from TRBV5-1 and TRBJ2-3; D remains ambiguous. Germline V CDR1 and CDR2: SGHRS, YFSETQ. The V end was cut by 0 bases, the J end by 3 bases, with 8 bases between. This CDR3 comprises 14 residues. CDR3 protein: CASSLAAETDTQYF. The CDR3 nucleotides read TGCGCCAGCAGCTTGGCGGCCGAAACAGATACGCAGTATTTT. Full variable domain (outside the CDR3, taken from reference TRBV5-1 and TRBJ2-3): KAGVTQTPRYLIKTRGQQVTLSCSPISGHRSVSWYQQTPGQGLQFLFEYFSETQRNKGNFPGRFSGRQFSNSRSEMNVSTLELGDSALYLCASSLAAETDTQYFGPGTRLTVL.

The genes are TRBV20-1 and TRBJ2-5; 10 nucleotides align to TRBD2. Germline CDR1 is DFQATT and CDR2 is SNEGSKA (reference sequence). This CDR3 contains 16 residues. V lost 1 base and J lost 4; bases outside the gene matches: 9. CDR3 DNA: TGCAGTGCTAGAGCCGCTAGCGGGGGATCGGTAGAGACCCAGTACTTC. Protein sequence: CSARAASGGSVETQYF.

The gene calls are TRBV14 and TRBJ2-6, with D maybe TRBD2 (5 bases). V was cut by 0 bases and J by 0 bases, with 12 bases left in between. This CDR3 region has 18 residues. Germline CDR1 reads SGHDN; CDR2 reads FVKESK. CDR3 bases: TGTGCCAGCAGCCAAGATAGGAGGATGGGCTCTGGGGCCAACGTCCTGACTTTC. Encoded protein: CASSQDRRMGSGANVLTF.

The gene calls are TRBV6-1 and TRBJ2-1; 11 nucleotides align to TRBD1. CDR1 is MNHNS and CDR2 is SASEGT in the germline V gene. The CDR3 is 15 residues long. Trimming at V came to 6 bases and at J to 4 bases, leaving 5 bases not matched to a gene. The CDR3 is CASRKDRGHYNEQFF. DNA of the CDR3: TGTGCCAGCAGAAAGGACAGGGGGCATTACAATGAGCAGTTCTTC.

As for this clonotype: It may be a read error: a sequence one base away is much more abundant. The chain recombines TRBV15 with TRBJ2-6; 7 nucleotides align to TRBD1. The germline CDR1 and CDR2 sequences are LNHNV and YYDKDF (reference sequence). The CDR3 sequence is 16 residues long. CDR3 loop: CTTSEGGGSGANVLTF. CDR3 bases: TGTACCACCAGCGAAGGGGGCGGTTCTGGGGCCAACGTCCTGACTTTC.

The chain recombines TRBV20-1 with TRBJ1-2, with D perhaps TRBD1 (5 bases). This CDR3 is 15 amino acids long. In germline, CDR1 is DFQATT, CDR2 SNEGSKA (reference sequence). Trimming took off 3 bases at V and 2 bases at J, with 16 bases between the two ends. The DNA for the CDR3 is TGCAGTGCTAGGGGGACGGGCAATCTAAACTATGGCTACACCTTC. It translates to CSARGTGNLNYGYTF.

This clonotype was detected a few times. The chain recombines TRBV7-9 with TRBJ2-7, with 9 bases matching TRBD1. V shed 8 bases and J 5 bases; nucleotides not matched to a gene: 4. The CDR3 loop spans 12 amino acids. CDR1 is SEHNR and CDR2 is FQNEAQ in the germline V gene (reference sequence). The chain's CDR3 is CASGDRDHEQYF. CDR3 nucleotides: TGTGCCAGCGGGGACAGGGACCACGAGCAGTACTTC.

The chain combines TRBV15 with TRBJ2-5; perhaps TRBD1 as D (6 bases). Between the trimmed V and J ends, which lost 3 bases and 0 bases, there was a span of 11 bases. Germline V gives CDR1 LNHNV, CDR2 YYDKDF (reference sequence). The CDR3 loop spans 15 amino acids. This CDR3 is CATSRSQGHQETQYF. The CDR3 nucleotides are TGTGCCACCAGCAGGTCACAGGGCCACCAAGAGACCCAGTACTTC.

The CDR3: CASSPGEGTGLLEQYF. In nucleotides, the CDR3 is TGTGCCAGCAGCCCGGGGGAAGGGACAGGGTTACTCGAGCAGTACTTC. The chain joins TRBV3-1 to TRBJ2-5; 9 bases are a match to TRBD1. The J call could be wrong; TRBJ2-7 is a better fit for the DNA end. Germline CDR1 is LGHDT and CDR2 is YNNKEL (reference sequence). The CDR3 sequence is 16 residues long.

The chain combines TRBV4-3 with TRBJ2-6; D ambiguous. V shed 6 bases and J shed 0 bases, with 9 bases lying between them. The CDR3 covers 15 residues. The germline gives CDR1 LGHNA, CDR2 YSLEER. The CDR3 sequence is CASRPTSSGANVLTF. The CDR3 DNA reads as TGCGCCAGCAGGCCAACTTCCTCTGGGGCCAACGTCCTGACTTTC.

The rearrangement uses TRBV5-1 and TRBJ2-1, with TRBD1 matching over 11 bases. Germline V gives CDR1 SGHRS, CDR2 YFSETQ. The CDR3 sequence is 15 residues long. With V trimmed by 2 bases and J by 9 bases, 7 bases remained unmatched. The chain's CDR3 is CASSFQDRGLGEQFF. The DNA for the CDR3 is TGCGCCAGCAGCTTTCAGGACAGGGGGCTCGGTGAGCAGTTCTTC.

The rearrangement uses TRBV3-1 and TRBJ2-3; D gene ambiguous. The ends were cut back, 6 bases at V and 2 bases at J, with 9 bases in the middle. The CDR3 loop spans 13 amino acids. Germline V gene sequence: CDR1 LGHDT, CDR2 YNNKEL (reference sequence). The CDR3 sequence is CASRGILTDTQYF. The CDR3 nucleotides read TGTGCCAGCAGAGGGATTCTCACAGATACGCAGTATTTT.

The chain couples TRBV27 to TRBJ2-7; D may be TRBD1 or TRBD2 (5 bases each). Germline CDR1 reads MNHEY; CDR2 reads SMNVEV (reference sequence). The CDR3 has 14 amino acids. With 3 bases removed from V and 0 bases from J, the gap between germline ends came to 9 bases. For the CDR3, the DNA is TGTGCCAGCAGTTTCGGGGACGGCTCCTACGAGCAGTACTTC. Translation: CASSFGDGSYEQYF.

There are a few counts of this clonotype. The chain links TRBV7-9 to TRBJ2-5, with a weak D call TRBD1 (6 bases). Deletions cut 1 base from V and 6 bases from J, with 12 bases between. Germline assignment: CDR1 SEHNR and CDR2 FQNEAQ (reference sequence). This CDR3 region has 14 residues. The CDR3 DNA sequence: TGTGCCAGCAGCTTAGTCAGGGGTACGAAGACCCAGTACTTC. Residues: CASSLVRGTKTQYF.

This chain joins TRBV14 and TRBJ2-3; D perhaps matches TRBD1 (6 bases). Per the germline V gene, CDR1 is SGHDN and CDR2 is FVKESK. The CDR3 consists of 14 residues. Trimming pared 1 base from V and 10 bases from J, leaving 15 bases between. CDR3 protein: CASSQVQGRGAQYF. The DNA for the CDR3 is TGTGCCAGCAGCCAAGTCCAGGGCAGGGGTGCGCAGTATTTT.

V gene TRBV3-1 combines with J gene TRBJ1-1; no firm D call. Trimming left V 0 bases short and J 9 bases short, with 8 bases between. The CDR3 is 12 amino acids. The germline gives CDR1 LGHDT, CDR2 YNNKEL (reference sequence). The CDR3 spells CASSQETSQAFF. The CDR3 DNA sequence: TGTGCCAGCAGCCAAGAGACATCACAAGCTTTCTTT.

Only a few counts were recorded for this clonotype. The chain has TRBV4-2 and TRBJ2-4; no reliable D call. The CDR3 is 16 amino acids. Germline CDR1 is LGHNA and CDR2 is YNFKEQ. V was shortened by 0 bases and J by 2 bases, with 11 bases between the two germline ends. The CDR3 is CASSQEYSRTKNIQYF. The CDR3, as DNA: TGTGCCAGCAGCCAAGAGTACAGTAGAACCAAAAACATTCAGTACTTC.